A single sample gave rise to the 5 T cell receptor beta chains below, sequenced in a study of shared clonotypes between healthy human individuals. The assay was immunoSEQ multiplex PCR, and TCRdb's table has in-frame clones only and misses some. The sample contains roughly 1 million clones, 75% of which appear only once. The sequencing input was memory CD4+ T cells sorted from blood. Described subset: CD45RA-negative fraction. All receptors derive from a man aged 18 to 29 in good health.

As to this clone: This sequence may be a read error, since a much larger clone differs from it by one base. The V and J genes are TRBV6-5 and TRBJ1-1, with TRBD1 identical over 10 bases. The V gene's germline CDR1 is MNHEY and CDR2 SVGAGI. V trimming: 6 bases; J trimming: 2 bases; junction bases outside the gene matches: 3. The CDR3 sequence is 14 residues long. The chain's CDR3 is CASSRDRGNTEAFF. CDR3 DNA: TGTGCCAGCAGCCGGGACAGGGGAAACACTGAAGCTTTCTTT.

This chain joins TRBV5-4 and TRBJ2-3; D perhaps matches TRBD2 (6 bases). Looked up from germline, CDR1 is SGHNT and CDR2 is YYREEE (reference sequence). V was clipped by 0 bases and J by 0 bases, with 11 bases between them. The CDR3 has 16 amino acids. In DNA form, the CDR3 reads TGTGCCAGCAGCTTGGCCGCGGGGACTAGCACAGATACGCAGTATTTT. Residues: CASSLAAGTSTDTQYF.

Only one count was recorded for this clone. The chain joins TRBV28 to TRBJ1-5; tentative D call: TRBD1 (6 bases). Germline CDR1 reads MDHEN; CDR2 reads SYDVKM. The CDR3 runs 16 residues. With 5 bases removed from V and 6 bases from J, the gap between germline ends came to 20 bases. The DNA of the CDR3 is TGTGCCAGCAGTCCAACACAGGGCAAATATGTTCAGCCCCAGCATTTT. This translates into CASSPTQGKYVQPQHF.

The chain uses TRBV5-1 and TRBJ2-7, with 7 bases identical to TRBD1. This CDR3 comprises 14 residues. The germline V gene has CDR1 SGHRS and CDR2 YFSETQ. The J segment lost 0 bases and the V segment lost 4 bases, leaving 4 bases of the junction unmatched. CDR3 residues: CASSNTGASYEQYF. CDR3 DNA sequence: TGCGCCAGCAGCAATACAGGGGCCTCCTACGAGCAGTACTTC.

The V call is TRBV6-6, the J call TRBJ2-3, with a possible D match to TRBD1 (6 bases). This CDR3 region has 16 residues. V lost 7 bases, J lost 2 bases, and 19 bases lay in between. Germline CDR1 MNHNY, CDR2 SVGAGI (reference sequence). The CDR3 here is CASTPTAGVFTDTQYF. CDR3 DNA sequence: TGTGCCAGCACTCCCACAGCAGGGGTCTTCACAGATACGCAGTATTTT.